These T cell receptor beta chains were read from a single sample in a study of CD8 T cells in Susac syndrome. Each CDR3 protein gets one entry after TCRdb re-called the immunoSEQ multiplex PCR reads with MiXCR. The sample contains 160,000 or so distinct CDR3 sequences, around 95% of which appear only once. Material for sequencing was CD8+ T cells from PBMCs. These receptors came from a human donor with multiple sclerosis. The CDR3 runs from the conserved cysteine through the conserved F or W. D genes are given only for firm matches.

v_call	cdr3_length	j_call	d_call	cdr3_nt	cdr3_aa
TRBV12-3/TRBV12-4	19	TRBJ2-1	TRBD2	TGTGCCAGCAGTTTAGGTAGTAGCGGGGGGGCGAGATCCTACAATGAGCAGTTCTTC	CASSLGSSGGARSYNEQFF
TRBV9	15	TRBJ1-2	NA	TGTGCCAGCAGCCCGAGCGGGGGGGCCTTAAATGGCTACACCTTC	CASSPSGGALNGYTF
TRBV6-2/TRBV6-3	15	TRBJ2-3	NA	TGTGCCAGCAGCCACCCCCCGGCGATCACAGATACGCAGTATTTT	CASSHPPAITDTQYF
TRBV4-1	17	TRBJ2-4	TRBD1	TGCGCCAGCAGCCCCCTCTCGGGACAGGCCTCCAGAAACATTCAGTACTTC	CASSPLSGQASRNIQYF
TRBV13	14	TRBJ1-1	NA	TGTGCCAGCAGCTTTACACAGATGAACACTGAAGCTTTCTTT	CASSFTQMNTEAFF
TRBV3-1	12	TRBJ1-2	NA	TGTGCCGCCCAGAGTTTAGACTATGGCTACACCTTC	CAAQSLDYGYTF
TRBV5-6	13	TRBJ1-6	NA	TGTGCCAGCAGCTTGAGCCCTAATTCACCCCTCCACTTT	CASSLSPNSPLHF
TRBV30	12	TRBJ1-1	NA	TGTGCCTGGAGTCTTACCGAAACTGAAGCTTTCTTT	CAWSLTETEAFF
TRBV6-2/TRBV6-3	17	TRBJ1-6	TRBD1	TGTGCCAGCAGTTACTTCAGACCCGGGACAGTCAATTCACCCCTCCACTTT	CASSYFRPGTVNSPLHF
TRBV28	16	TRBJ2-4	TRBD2	TGTGCCAGCAGTTCCCTAGGGGAGGGTGGCAAAAACATTCAGTACTTC	CASSSLGEGGKNIQYF
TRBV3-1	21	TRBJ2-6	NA	TGTGCCAGCAGCCAAGTCGGAGCCCGACGGGGGATTCGCTCTGGGGCCAACGTCCTGACTTTC	CASSQVGARRGIRSGANVLTF
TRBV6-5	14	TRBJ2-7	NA	TGTGCCAGCAGTTACTCGATGGAGGGCTACGAGCAGTACTTC	CASSYSMEGYEQYF
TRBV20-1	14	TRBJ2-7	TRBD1	TGCAGTGCTAGAGATCACGACAGGGGACACGAGCAGTACTTC	CSARDHDRGHEQYF
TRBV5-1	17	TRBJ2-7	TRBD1	TGCGCCAGCAGCTCCAGCGGACAGGGGGATCTCCTCTACGAGCAGTACTTC	CASSSSGQGDLLYEQYF
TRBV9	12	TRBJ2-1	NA	TGTGCCAGCAGCGAGGGGGACCTCTCTCTGTTCTTC	CASSEGDLSLFF
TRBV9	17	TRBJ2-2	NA	TGTGCCAGCAGCGTAAATAGGGACACCAAAAACACCGGGGAGCTGTTTTTT	CASSVNRDTKNTGELFF
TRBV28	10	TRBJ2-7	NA	TGTGCCAGCAGTATCACGGAGCAGTACTTC	CASSITEQYF